The subject of this entry is one T cell receptor beta chain. Its antigen is unknown. The junction departs from germline at one end; a sequencing error may be responsible. The read finishes 3 residues shy of the CDR3 end, and the germline J gene is used to complete it. This sample stems from a study of T cell clonality in common variable immunodeficiency. Study-level results: TCRbeta clonality was increased in CVID versus healthy controls. CVID subjects shared fewer TCRbeta clones than healthy controls did. CVID patient heterogeneity limited repertoire-clinical complication correlations. Fewer deletions and N-nucleotide insertions were reportedly seen in common variable immunodeficiency TCR beta sequences.

The CDR3 extends over 15 amino acids. Germline V gene lookup returns CDR1 SGHKS and CDR2 YYEKEE (reference sequence). Here immunoSEQ multiplex PCR was the method, and the copy in TCRdb shows in-frame clones only, minus some. The sample yields roughly 58,000 clones, without any singletons. The rearrangement uses TRBV5-5 and TRBJ1-6; 8 nucleotides line up with TRBD1. The sequence was collected from a person aged 18-69 years in good health. The sequencing input was peripheral blood mononuclear cells. The covered CDR3 bases are TGTGTCAGCAGCTTGAGAGGACAGGGTAATTCACCC. This translates into CVSSLRGQGNSP. The entire CDR3 reads CVSSLRGQGNSPLHF.